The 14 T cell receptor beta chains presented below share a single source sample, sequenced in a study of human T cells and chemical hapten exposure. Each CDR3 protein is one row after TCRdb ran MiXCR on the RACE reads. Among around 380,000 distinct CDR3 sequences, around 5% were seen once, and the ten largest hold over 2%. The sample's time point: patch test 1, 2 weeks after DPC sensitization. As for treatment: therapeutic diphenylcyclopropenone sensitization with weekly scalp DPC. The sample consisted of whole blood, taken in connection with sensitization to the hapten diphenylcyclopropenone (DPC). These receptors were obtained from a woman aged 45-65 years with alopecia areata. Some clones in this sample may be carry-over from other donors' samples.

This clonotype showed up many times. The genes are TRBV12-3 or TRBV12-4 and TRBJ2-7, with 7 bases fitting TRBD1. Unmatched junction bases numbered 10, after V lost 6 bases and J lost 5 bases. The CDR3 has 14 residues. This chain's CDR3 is CASSSRGLVNEQYF. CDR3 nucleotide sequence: TGTGCCAGCAGCTCTAGGGGGCTGGTAAACGAGCAGTACTTC.

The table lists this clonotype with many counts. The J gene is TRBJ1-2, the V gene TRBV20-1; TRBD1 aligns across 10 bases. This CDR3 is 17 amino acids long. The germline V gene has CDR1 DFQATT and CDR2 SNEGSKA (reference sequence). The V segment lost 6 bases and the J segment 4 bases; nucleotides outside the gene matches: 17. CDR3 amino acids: CSAAGTGEFKGGYGYTF. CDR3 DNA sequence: TGCAGTGCCGCCGGGACAGGGGAGTTTAAAGGCGGCTATGGCTACACCTTC.

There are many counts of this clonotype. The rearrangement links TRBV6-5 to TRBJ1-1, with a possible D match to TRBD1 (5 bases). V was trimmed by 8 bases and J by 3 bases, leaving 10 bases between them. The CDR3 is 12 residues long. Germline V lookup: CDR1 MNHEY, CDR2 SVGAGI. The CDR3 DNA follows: TGTGCCAGCCGCCGGGGGTACACTGAAGCTTTCTTT. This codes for CASRRGYTEAFF.

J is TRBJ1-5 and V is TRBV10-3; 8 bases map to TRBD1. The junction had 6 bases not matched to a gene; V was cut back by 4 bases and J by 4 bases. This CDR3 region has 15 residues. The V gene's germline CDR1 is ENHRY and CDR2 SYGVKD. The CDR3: CAISAGTGLNQPQHF. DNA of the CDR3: TGTGCCATCAGTGCTGGGACAGGCCTTAATCAGCCCCAGCATTTT.

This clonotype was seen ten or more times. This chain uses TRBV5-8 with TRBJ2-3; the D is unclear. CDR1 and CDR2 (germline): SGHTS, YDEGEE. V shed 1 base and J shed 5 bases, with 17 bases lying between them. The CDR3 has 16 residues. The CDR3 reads CASSLMTWLEIDTQYF. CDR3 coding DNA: TGTGCCAGCAGCTTGATGACCTGGCTAGAAATAGATACGCAGTATTTT.

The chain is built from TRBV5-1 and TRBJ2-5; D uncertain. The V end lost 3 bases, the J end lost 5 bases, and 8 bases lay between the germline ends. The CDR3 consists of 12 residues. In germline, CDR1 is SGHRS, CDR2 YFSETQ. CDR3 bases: TGCGCCAGCAGCTCTCCCTCTGAGACCCAGTACTTC. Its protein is CASSSPSETQYF.

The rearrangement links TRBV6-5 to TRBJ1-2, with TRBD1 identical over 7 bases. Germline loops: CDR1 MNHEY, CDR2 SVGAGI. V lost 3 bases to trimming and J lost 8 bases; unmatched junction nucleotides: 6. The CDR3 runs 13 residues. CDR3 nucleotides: TGTGCCAGCAGTTATACAGGGGATGGCGGCTACACCTTC. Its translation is CASSYTGDGGYTF.

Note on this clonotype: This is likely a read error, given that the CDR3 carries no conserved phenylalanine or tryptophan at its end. Written as DNA, the CDR3 is TGTGCCAGCAGCGCAACAGGGGCTGAAGCTTTCTCT. This translates into CASSATGAEAFS. This chain links TRBV2 with TRBJ1-1; 7 bases match TRBD1. V dropped 6 bases and J dropped 6; count of bases not matched to a gene: 4. The CDR3 has 12 residues. Germline-derived CDR1 and CDR2 are SNHLY and FYNNEI.

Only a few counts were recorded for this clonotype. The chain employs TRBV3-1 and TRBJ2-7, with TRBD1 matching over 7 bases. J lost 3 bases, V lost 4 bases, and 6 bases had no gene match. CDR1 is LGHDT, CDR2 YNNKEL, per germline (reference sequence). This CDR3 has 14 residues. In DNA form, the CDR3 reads TGTGCCAGCAGCCGACAGACAGGGAACTACGAGCAGTACTTC. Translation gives CASSRQTGNYEQYF.

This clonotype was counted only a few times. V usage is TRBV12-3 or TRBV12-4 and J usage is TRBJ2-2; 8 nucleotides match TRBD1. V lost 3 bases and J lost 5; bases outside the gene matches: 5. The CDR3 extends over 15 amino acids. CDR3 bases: TGTGCCAGCAGTTTGGGACAGGCGGTAACCGGGGAGCTGTTTTTT. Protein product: CASSLGQAVTGELFF.

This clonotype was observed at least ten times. CDR3 region: CAMGGDRETDTQYF. CDR3 DNA: TGTGCCATGGGGGGCGACAGGGAGACAGATACGCAGTATTTT. This rearrangement joins TRBV10-3 to TRBJ2-3; tentatively, D is TRBD1 (7 bases). V lost 9 bases and J 3 bases, leaving 16 bases between the germline ends. The length of the CDR3 is 14 residues. Germline CDR1 reads ENHRY; CDR2 reads SYGVKD.

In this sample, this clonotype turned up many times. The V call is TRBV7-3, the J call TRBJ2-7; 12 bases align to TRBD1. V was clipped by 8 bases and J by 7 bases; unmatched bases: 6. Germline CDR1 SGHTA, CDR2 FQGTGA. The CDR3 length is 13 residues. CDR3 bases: TGTGCCAGCGGGACAGGGGGCGGAGAAGAGCAGTACTTC. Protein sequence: CASGTGGGEEQYF.

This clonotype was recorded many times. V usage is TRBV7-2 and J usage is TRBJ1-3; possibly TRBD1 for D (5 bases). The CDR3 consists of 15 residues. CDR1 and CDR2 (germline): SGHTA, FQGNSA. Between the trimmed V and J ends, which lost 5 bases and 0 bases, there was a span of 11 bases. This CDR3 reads CASSRDASSGNTIYF. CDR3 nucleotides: TGTGCCAGCAGCCGGGACGCGAGCTCTGGAAACACCATATATTTT.

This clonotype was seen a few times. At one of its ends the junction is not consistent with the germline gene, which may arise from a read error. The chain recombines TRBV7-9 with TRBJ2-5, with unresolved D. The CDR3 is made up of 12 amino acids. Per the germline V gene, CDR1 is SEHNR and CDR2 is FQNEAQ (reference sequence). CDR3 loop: CASSFDTGPTAF. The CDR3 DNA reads TGTGCCAGCAGTTTTGATACCGGACCCACAGCATTC.